The clone carrying this TCR beta chain was picked up one time. The antigen is undetermined. The data stem from a study of long-term antiretroviral therapy in people with HIV. For the study at large: It was about a decade before the 2015 immediate-ART recommendation that the earliest samples were taken.

Whole-study results and caveats: Blood sampling spanned 2004 to 2017, possibly under older ART regimens. Post-treatment diversity went higher with ART but stayed below transplant donor controls. CDR3 lengths in HIV samples spanned a narrower range than controls.

The authors ran the immunoSEQ assay, v3.0, at survey level. Assay used: immunoSEQ multiplex PCR; TCRdb lists only in-frame clones, some missing. The sample shows 20,000 to 25,000 clones, around 81% of them seen only once. V lost 4 bases to trimming and J lost 3 bases, with 13 bases between them. This CDR3 is built from 14 residues. The germline V gene has CDR1 SGHRS and CDR2 YFSETQ. This chain uses TRBV5-1 with TRBJ2-5; D is possibly TRBD1 or TRBD2 (5 bases each). This receptor was obtained from a man aged 40-49 years with HIV. Sequencing used unsorted PBMCs, obtained 0.1 years before starting antiretroviral therapy. The CDR3 here is CASSPGDLKETQYF. The DNA for the CDR3 is TGCGCCAGCAGCCCTGGGGACCTAAAAGAGACCCAGTACTTC.